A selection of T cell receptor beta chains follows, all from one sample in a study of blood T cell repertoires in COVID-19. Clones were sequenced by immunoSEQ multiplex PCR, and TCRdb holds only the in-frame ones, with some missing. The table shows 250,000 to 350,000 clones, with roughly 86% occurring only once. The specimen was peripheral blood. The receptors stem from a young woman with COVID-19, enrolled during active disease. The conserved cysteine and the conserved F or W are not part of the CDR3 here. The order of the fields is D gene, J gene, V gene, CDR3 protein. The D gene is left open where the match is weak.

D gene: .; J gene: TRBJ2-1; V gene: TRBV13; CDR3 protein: ASSPVSSYNEQF
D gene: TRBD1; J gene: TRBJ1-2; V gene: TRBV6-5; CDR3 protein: ASRGQGNYGYT
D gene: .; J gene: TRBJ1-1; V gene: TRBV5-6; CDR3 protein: ASSLGWGSEAF
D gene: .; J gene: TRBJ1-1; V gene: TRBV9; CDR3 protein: ASSRQTRTEAF
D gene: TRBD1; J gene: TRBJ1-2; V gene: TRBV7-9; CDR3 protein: ASQFQDRDSYT
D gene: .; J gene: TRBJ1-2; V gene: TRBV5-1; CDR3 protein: ASSLDRYGYT
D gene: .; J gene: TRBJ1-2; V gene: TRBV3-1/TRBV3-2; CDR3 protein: ASSPSIVDGYT
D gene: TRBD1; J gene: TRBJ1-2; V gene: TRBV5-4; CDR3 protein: ASSLAGGEGYT
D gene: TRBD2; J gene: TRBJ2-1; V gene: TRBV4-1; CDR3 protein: ASSQVGGSWANEQF
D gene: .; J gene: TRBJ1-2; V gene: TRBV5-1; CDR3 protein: ASSFSGEGYGYT
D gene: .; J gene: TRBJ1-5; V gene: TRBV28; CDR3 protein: ASRLIPTGSNQPQH
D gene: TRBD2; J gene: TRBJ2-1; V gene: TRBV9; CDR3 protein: ASRPAGYNEQF
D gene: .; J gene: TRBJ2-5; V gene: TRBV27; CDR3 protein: ASRGLAGGTQY
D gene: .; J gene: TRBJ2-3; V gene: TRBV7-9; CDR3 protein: ASSPTSWYTDTQY
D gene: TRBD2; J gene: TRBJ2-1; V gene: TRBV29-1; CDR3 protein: SVEGRREDNEQF
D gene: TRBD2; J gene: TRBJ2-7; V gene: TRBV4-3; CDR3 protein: ASSQSLTSGSYEQY
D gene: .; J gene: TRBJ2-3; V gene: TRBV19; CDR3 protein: ASSDSGASTDTQY
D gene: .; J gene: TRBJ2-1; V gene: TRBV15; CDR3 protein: ATSPQKYNEQF
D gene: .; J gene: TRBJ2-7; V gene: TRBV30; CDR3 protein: AWSVQAGENYEQY
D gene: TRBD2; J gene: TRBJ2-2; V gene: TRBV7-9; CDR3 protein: ASSVKSGANTGELF
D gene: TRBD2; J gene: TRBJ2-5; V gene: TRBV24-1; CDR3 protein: ATSGGLAGGGETQY
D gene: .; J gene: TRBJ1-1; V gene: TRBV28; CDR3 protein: ASSLQANPRAF
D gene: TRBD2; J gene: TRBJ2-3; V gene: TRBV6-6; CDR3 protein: ASAVAGGPESDTQY
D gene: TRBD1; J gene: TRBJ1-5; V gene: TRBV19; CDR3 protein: ASSILGQGGNQPQH
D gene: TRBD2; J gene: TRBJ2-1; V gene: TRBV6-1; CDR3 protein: ASSEEGTSGAPYNEQF
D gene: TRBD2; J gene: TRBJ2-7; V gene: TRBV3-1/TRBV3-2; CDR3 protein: ASSQVDSGSEQY
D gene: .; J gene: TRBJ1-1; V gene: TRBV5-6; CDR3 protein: ASSLGASPEAF
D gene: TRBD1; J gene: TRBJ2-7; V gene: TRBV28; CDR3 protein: AIADRDEQY
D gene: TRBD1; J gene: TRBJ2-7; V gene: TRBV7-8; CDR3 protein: ASSSRTGALYEQY
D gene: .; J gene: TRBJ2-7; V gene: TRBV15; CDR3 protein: ATSLDVAGYEQY
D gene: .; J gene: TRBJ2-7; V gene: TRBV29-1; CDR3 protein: SVRTSIYEQY
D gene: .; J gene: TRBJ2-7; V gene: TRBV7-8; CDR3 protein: ASSLRLAYEQY
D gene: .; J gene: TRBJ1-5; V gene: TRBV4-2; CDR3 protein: ASSPRQDSNQPQH
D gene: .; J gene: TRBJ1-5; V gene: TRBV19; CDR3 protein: ASSNVAGQPQH
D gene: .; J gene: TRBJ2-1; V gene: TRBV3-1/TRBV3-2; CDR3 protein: ASSQAGAGQF
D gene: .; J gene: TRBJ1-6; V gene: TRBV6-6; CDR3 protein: ASSYSSPGRVH
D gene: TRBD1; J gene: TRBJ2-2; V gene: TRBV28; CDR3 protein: ASTQGARGYGELF
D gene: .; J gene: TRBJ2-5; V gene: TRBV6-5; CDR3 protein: ASSFAETQY
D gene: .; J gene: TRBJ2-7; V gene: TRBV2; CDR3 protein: ASRRDEQY
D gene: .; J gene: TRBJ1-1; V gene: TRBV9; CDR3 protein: ASSLGDIVFGEAF
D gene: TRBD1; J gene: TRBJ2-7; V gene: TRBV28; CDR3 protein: ASSSSGTGSPYEQY
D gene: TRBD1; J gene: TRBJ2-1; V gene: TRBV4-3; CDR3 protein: ASSQRWDRAYNEQF
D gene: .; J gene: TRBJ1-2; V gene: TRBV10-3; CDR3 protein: AIRAGGEGYGYT
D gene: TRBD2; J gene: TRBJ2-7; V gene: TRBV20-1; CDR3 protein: SASAGTSGYEQY
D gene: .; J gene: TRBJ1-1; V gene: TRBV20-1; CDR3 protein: SASRVEGAF
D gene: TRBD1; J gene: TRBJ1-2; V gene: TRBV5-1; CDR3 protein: ASSVGTEVGSYT
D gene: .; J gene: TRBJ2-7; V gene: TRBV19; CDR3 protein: ASSTFERGYEQY
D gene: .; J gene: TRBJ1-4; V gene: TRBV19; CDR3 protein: ASRAGPDEKLF
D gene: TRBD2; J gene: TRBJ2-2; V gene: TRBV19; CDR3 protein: ASSPGGVRGGELF
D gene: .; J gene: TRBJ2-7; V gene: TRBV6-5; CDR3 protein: ASSFQGYEQY
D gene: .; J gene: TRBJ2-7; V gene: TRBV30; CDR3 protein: AWGFRTASH
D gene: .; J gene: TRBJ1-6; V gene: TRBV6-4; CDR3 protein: ASSEGTGAPLH
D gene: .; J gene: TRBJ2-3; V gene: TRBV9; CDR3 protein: ASNKGGDTQY
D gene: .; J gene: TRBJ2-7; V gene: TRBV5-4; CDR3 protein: ASSLTTTSYEQY
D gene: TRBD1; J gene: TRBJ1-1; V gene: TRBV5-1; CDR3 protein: ASSSQGPERTEAF